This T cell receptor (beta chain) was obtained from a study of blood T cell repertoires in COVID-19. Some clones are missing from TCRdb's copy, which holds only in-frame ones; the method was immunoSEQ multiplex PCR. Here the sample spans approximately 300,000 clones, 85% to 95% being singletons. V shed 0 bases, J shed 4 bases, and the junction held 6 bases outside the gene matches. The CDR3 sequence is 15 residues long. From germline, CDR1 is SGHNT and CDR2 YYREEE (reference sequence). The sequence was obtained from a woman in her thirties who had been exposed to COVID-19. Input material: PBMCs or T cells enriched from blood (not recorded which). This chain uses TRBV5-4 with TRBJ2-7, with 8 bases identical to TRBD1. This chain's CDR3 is CASSLDQGARYEQYF. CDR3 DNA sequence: TGTGCCAGCAGCTTGGACCAGGGGGCGAGATACGAGCAGTACTTC.